This paragraph covers one T cell receptor (beta chain) sequence. These data originate in a study of blood T cell repertoires in COVID-19. Study-wide background: The analysed material was cDNA or gDNA that came from T cells, B-cell-depleted T cells, or PBMCs.

CDR1 is SNHLY and CDR2 is FYNNEI in the germline V gene. Deletions cut 4 bases from V and 4 bases from J, with 10 bases between. The CDR3 covers 13 residues. Source study methods: Amplification of reference gene primers provided the estimated nucleated cell counts. Clones were sequenced by immunoSEQ multiplex PCR, and TCRdb holds only the in-frame ones, with some missing. Clone size and V and J calls were adopted from that table, with D and trimming inferred from the DNA. The table records some 270,000 clones, around 90% of them present only once. The TCR was taken from a woman aged 40 to 50 who had recovered from COVID-19. The source material was PBMCs or T cells enriched from blood (not recorded which). The chain carries TRBV2 and TRBJ1-1, with no clear D. This chain's CDR3 is CASSGEVGTEAFF. The CDR3 bases are TGTGCCAGCAGTGGTGAAGTCGGCACTGAAGCTTTCTTT.